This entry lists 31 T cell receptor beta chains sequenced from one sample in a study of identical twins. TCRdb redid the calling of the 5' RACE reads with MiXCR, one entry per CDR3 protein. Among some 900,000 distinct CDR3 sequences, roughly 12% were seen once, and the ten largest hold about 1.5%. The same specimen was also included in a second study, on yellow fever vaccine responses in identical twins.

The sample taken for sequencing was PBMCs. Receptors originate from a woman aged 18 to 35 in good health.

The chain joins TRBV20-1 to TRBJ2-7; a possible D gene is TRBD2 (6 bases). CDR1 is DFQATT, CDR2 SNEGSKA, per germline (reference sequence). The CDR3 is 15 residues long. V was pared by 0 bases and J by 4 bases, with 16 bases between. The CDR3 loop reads CSARDPGGARYEQYV. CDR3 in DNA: TGCAGTGCTAGAGATCCGGGCGGGGCTCGGTACGAGCAGTACGTC.

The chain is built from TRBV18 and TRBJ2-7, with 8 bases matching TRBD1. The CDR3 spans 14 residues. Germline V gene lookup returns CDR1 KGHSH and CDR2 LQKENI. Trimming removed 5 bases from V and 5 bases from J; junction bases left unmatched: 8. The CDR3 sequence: CASSGRTGSNEQYF. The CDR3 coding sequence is TGTGCCAGCTCAGGCCGGACAGGGAGCAACGAGCAGTACTTC.

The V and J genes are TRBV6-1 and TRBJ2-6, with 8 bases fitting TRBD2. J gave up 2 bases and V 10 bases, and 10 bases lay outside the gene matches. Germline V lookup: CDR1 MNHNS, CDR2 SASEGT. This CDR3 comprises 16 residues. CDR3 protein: CATKRGRETGANVLTF. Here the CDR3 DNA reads TGTGCCACCAAGCGGGGGCGTGAAACTGGGGCCAACGTCCTGACTTTC.

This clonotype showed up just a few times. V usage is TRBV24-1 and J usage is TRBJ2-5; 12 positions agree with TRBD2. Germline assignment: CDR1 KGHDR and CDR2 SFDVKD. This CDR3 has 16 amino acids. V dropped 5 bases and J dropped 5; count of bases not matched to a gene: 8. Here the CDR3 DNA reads TGTGCCACCAGTGGACTAGCGGGAGCGTGGGGGGAGACCCAGTACTTC. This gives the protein CATSGLAGAWGETQYF.

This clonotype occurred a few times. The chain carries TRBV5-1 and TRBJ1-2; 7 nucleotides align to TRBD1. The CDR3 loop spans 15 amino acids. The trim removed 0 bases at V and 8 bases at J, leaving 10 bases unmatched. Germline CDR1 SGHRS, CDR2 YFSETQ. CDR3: CASSLDGVGDRGYTF. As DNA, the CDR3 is TGCGCCAGCAGCTTGGATGGAGTCGGGGACAGAGGCTACACCTTC.

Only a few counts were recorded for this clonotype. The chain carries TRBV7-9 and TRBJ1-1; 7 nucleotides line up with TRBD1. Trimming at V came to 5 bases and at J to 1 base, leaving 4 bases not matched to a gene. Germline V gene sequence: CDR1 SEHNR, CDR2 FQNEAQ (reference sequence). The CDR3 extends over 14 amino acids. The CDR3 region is CASSIGTENTEAFF. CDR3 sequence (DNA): TGTGCCAGCAGCATCGGGACAGAGAACACTGAAGCTTTCTTT. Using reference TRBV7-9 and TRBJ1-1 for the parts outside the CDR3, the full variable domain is DTGVSQNPRHKITKRGQNVTFRCDPISEHNRLYWYRQTLGQGPEFLTYFQNEAQLEKSRLLSDRFSAERPKGSFSTLEIQRTEQGDSAMYLCASSIGTENTEAFFGQGTRLTVV.

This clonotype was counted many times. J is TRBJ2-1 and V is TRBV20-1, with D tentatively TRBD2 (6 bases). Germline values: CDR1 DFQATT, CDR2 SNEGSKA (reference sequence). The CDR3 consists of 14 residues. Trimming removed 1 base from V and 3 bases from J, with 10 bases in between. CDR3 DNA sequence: TGCAGTGCTAGAGTTGCGGGATTCTACAATGAGCAGTTCTTC. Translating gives CSARVAGFYNEQFF.

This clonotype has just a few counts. CDR3 DNA: TGTGCCAGCAGCCAATCTAGCGGGCCATCCTACAATGAGCAGTTCTTC. It is translated as CASSQSSGPSYNEQFF. The chain employs TRBV12-3 or TRBV12-4 and TRBJ2-1; 8 bases match TRBD2. This CDR3 is built from 16 residues. V trimming: 6 bases; J trimming: 1 base; junction bases outside the gene matches: 8.

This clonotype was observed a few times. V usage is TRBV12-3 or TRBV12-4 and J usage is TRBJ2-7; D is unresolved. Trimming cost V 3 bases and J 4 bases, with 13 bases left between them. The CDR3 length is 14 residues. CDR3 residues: CASSFGSFGYEQYV. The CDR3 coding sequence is TGTGCCAGCAGTTTCGGATCTTTCGGGTACGAGCAGTACGTC.

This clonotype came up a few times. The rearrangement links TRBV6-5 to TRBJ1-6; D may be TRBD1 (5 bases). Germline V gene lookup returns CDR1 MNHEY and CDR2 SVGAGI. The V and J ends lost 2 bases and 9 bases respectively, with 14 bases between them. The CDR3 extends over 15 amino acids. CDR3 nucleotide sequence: TGTGCCAGCAGTTACGACGGGACCGGAGGTTCACCCCTCCACTTT. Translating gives CASSYDGTGGSPLHF.

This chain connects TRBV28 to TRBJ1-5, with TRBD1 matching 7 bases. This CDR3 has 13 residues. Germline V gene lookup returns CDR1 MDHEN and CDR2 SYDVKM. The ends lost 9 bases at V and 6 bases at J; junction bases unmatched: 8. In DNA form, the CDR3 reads TGTGCCAGTACCTACAGGGGTGCTCAGCCCCAGCATTTT. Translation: CASTYRGAQPQHF.

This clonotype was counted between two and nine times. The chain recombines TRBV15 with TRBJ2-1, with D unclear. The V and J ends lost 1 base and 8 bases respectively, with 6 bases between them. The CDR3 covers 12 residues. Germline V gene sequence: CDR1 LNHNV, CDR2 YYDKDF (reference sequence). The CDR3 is CATSRGGDEQFF. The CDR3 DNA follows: TGTGCCACCAGCAGAGGTGGGGATGAGCAGTTCTTC.

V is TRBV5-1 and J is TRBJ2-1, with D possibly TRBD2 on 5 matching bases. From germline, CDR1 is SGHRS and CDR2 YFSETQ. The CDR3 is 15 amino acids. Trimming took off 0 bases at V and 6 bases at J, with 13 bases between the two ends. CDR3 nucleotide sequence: TGCGCCAGCAGCTTGGGGCGGGCTCTGGGCAATGAGCAGTTCTTC. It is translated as CASSLGRALGNEQFF.

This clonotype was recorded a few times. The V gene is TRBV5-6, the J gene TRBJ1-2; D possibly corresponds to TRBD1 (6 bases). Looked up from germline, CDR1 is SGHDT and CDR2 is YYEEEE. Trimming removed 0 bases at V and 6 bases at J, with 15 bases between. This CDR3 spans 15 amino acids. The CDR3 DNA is TGTGCCAGCAGCTTGGCGGCTGGGACATGGGATGGCTACACCTTC. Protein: CASSLAAGTWDGYTF.

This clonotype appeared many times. CDR3 nucleotide sequence: TGTGCCAGCAGTGAACTGACAGGCAAGGGATCACCCCTCCACTTT. The encoded protein is CASSELTGKGSPLHF. The V call is TRBV2, the J call TRBJ1-6; D perhaps matches TRBD1 (6 bases). V lost 2 bases and J lost 10, with 15 bases in between. The germline gives CDR1 SNHLY, CDR2 FYNNEI. CDR3 length: 15 residues.

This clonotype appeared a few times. The CDR3 nucleotides are TGTGCCAGCAGAGCTACTGGGACCGTTAATTCACCCCTCCACTTT. Its translation is CASRATGTVNSPLHF. The rearrangement uses TRBV6-1 and TRBJ1-6; D possibly corresponds to TRBD1 (5 bases). Germline V CDR1 and CDR2: MNHNS, SASEGT. The CDR3 runs 15 residues. V shed 6 bases and J shed 6 bases, with 15 bases lying between them.

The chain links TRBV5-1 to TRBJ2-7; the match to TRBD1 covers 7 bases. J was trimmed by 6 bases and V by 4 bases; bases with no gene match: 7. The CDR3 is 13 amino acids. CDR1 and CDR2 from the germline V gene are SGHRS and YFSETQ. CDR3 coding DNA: TGCGCCAGCAGCGTAGACAGGGTTCGCGAGCAGTACTTC. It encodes CASSVDRVREQYF.

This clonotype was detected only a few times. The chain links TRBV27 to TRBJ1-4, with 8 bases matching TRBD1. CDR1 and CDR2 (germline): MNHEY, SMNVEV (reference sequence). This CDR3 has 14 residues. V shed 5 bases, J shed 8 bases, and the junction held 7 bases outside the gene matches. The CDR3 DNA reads TGTGCCAGCAGTGGGGCCGGGACAGGCGAAAAACTGTTTTTT. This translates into CASSGAGTGEKLFF.

CDR3 loop: CASSIRDLNNEQFF. DNA of the CDR3: TGTGCCAGTAGTATTCGGGACTTAAACAATGAGCAGTTCTTC. V usage is TRBV19 and J usage is TRBJ2-1; perhaps TRBD2 as D (6 bases). The CDR3 sequence is 14 residues long. Germline V gene sequence: CDR1 LNHDA, CDR2 SQIVND (reference sequence). V dropped 3 bases and J dropped 5 bases, with 11 bases sitting between them.

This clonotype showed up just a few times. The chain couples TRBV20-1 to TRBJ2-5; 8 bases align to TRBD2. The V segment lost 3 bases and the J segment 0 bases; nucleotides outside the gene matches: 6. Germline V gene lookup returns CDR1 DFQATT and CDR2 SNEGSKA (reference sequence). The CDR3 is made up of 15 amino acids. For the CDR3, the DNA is TGCAGTGCTAGTGATCGGGGGGGGTACCAAGAGACCCAGTACTTC. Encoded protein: CSASDRGGYQETQYF.

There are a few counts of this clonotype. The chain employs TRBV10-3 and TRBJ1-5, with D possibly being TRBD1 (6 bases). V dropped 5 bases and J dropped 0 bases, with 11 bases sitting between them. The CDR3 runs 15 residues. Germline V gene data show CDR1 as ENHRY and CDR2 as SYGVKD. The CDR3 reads CAISPNRDSNQPQHF. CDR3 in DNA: TGTGCCATCAGTCCGAACAGGGATAGCAATCAGCCCCAGCATTTT.

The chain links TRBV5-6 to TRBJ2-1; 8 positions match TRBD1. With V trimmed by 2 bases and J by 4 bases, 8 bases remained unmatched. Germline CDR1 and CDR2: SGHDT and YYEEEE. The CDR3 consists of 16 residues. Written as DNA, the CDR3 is TGTGCCAGCAGCTTTACCGGGACAGGTATTTACAATGAGCAGTTCTTC. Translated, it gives CASSFTGTGIYNEQFF.

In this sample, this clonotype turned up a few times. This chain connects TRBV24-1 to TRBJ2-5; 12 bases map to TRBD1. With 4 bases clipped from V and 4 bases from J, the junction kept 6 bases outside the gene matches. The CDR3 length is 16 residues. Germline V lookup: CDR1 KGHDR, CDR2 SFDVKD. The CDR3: CATSERDRGPAETQYF. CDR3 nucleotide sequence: TGTGCCACCAGTGAACGGGACAGGGGGCCGGCAGAGACCCAGTACTTC.

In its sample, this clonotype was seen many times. CDR3 in amino acids: CVTGLSSYNEQFF. CDR3 DNA: TGTGTTACGGGACTGAGCTCCTACAATGAGCAGTTCTTC. The V gene is TRBV12-3 or TRBV12-4, the J gene TRBJ2-1; D is perhaps TRBD2 (6 bases). The CDR3 has 13 amino acids.

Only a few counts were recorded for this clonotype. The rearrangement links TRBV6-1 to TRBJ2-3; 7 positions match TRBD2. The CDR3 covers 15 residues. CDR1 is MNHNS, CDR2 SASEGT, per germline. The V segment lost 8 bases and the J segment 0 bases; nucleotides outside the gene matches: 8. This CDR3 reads CASRPGGISTDTQYF. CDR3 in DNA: TGTGCCAGCCGCCCCGGGGGGATCAGCACAGATACGCAGTATTTT.

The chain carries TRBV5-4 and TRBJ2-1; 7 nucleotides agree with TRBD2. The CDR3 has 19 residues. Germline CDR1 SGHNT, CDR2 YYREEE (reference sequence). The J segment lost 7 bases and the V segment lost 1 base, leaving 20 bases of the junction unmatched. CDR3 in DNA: TGTGCCAGCAGCTTGATGGGCGGACTAGGACTTAGCATTTCGAATGAGCAGTTCTTC. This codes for CASSLMGGLGLSISNEQFF.

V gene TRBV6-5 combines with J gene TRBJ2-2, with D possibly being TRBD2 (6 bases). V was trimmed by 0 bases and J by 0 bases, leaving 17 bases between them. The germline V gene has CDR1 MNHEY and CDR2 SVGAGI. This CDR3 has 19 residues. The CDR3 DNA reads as TGTGCCAGCAGTTACTCAGTAACGGCACTAGCCCCGAACACCGGGGAGCTGTTTTTT. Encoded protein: CASSYSVTALAPNTGELFF.

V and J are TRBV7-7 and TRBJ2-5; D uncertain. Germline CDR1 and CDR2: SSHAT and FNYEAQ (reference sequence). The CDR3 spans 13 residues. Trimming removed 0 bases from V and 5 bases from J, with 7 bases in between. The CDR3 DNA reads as TGTGCCAGCAGCTTAGCCCTCCCGGAGACCCAGTACTTC. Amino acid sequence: CASSLALPETQYF.

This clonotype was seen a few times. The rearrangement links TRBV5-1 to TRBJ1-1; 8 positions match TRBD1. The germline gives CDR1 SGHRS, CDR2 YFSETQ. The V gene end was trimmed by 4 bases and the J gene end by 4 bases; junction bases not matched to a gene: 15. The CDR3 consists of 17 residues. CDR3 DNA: TGCGCCAGCAGCCCTGAACCAGGGGGCGTAGGTCTCACTGAAGCTTTCTTT. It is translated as CASSPEPGGVGLTEAFF.

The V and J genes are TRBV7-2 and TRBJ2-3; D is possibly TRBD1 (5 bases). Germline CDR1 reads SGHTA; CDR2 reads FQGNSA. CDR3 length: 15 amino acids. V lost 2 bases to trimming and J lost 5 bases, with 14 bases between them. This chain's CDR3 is CASSLTSGRGDTQYF. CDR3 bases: TGTGCCAGCAGCTTAACGTCGGGTAGGGGAGATACGCAGTATTTT.

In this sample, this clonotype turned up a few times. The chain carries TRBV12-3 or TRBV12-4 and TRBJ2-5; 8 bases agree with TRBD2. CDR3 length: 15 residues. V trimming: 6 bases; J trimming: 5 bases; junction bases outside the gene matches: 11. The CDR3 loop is CASSPPGGGTETQYF. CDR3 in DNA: TGTGCCAGCAGCCCACCCGGCGGGGGGACGGAGACCCAGTACTTC.